This T cell receptor beta chain was identified during a study of control samples from healthy donors and cancer patients. The table came from immunoSEQ multiplex PCR; TCRdb's copy has only in-frame clones and leaves some out. The data hold roughly 130,000 clones, with around nine tenths observed a single time. CDR1 is SEHNR, CDR2 FQNEAQ, per germline (reference sequence). The length of the CDR3 is 12 residues. V lost 2 bases and J lost 4, with 5 bases in between. The chain couples TRBV7-9 to TRBJ1-2; D remains ambiguous. Input material: blood. This clonotype was obtained from a man between 50 and 59 years old in good health. Here the CDR3 DNA reads TGTGCCAGCAGCTTAAACAGCTATGGCTACACCTTC. It is translated as CASSLNSYGYTF.